The entry that follows covers one T cell receptor beta chain sequence. Original data processing: For nucleated cells, counts were estimated from reference gene primer amplification. Assay used: immunoSEQ multiplex PCR; TCRdb lists only in-frame clones, some missing. D and trimming were read from the DNA, whereas the V and J calls and clone size are those reported in that table. The sample yields over 150,000 clones, 85% to 95% seen once. The CDR3 runs 15 residues. Trimming removed 3 bases from V and 4 bases from J, with 15 bases in between. Germline CDR1 and CDR2: SGDLS and YYNGEE. This sample was taken from a study of blood T cell repertoires in COVID-19. Study summary: COVID-19 samples, acute and convalescent, were from the United States, Italy and Spain. Nucleic acid was either cDNA or gDNA, and it came from T cells, B-cell-depleted T cells, or PBMCs.

The sample taken for sequencing was peripheral blood. The rearrangement joins TRBV9 to TRBJ2-3, with D perhaps TRBD2 (7 bases). The receptor was isolated from a man in his fifties or sixties with acute or convalescent COVID-19. As DNA, the CDR3 is TGTGCCAGCAGCGCAGGGGCAGCGGGGCCAGATACGCAGTATTTT. Translating it yields CASSAGAAGPDTQYF.